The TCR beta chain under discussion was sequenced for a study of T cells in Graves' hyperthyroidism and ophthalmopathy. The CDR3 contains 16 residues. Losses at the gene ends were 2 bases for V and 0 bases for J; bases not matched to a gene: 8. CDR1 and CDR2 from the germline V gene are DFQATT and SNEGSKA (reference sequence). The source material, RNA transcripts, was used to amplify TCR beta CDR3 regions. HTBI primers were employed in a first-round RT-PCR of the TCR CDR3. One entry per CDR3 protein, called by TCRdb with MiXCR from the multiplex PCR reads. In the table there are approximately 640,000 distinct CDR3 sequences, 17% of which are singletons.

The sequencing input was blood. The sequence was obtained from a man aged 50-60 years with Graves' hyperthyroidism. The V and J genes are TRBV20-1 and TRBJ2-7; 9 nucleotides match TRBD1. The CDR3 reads CSARKQGARSSYEQYF. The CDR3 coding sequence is TGCAGTGCTAGAAAACAGGGGGCCCGAAGCTCCTACGAGCAGTACTTC.